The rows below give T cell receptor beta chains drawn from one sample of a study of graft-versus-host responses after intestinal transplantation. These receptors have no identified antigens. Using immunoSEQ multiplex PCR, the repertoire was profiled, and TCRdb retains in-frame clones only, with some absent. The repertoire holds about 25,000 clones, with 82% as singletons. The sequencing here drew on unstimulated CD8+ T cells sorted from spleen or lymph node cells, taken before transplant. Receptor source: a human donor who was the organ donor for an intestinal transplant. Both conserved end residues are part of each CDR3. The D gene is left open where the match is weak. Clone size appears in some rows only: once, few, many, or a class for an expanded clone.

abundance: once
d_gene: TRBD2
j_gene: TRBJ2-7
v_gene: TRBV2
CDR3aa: CASSESPSGNHEQYF
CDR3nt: TGTGCCAGCAGTGAATCGCCTAGCGGGAACCACGAGCAGTACTTC

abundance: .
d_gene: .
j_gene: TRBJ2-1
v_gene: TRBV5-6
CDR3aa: CASSLIMNNEQFF
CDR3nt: TGTGCCAGCAGCTTGATCATGAACAATGAGCAGTTCTTC

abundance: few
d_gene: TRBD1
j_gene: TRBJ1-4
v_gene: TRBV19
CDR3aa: CASSHGQGLNEKLFF
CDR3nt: TGTGCCAGTAGTCATGGACAGGGACTTAATGAAAAACTGTTTTTT

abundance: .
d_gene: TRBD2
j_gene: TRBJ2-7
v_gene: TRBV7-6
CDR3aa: CASSPLAGGPYEQYF
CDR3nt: TGTGCCAGCAGCCCCCTAGCGGGAGGACCCTACGAGCAGTACTTC

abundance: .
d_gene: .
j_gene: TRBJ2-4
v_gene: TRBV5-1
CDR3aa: CASSPVRVDIQYF
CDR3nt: TGCGCCAGCAGCCCTGTTAGGGTTGACATTCAGTACTTC

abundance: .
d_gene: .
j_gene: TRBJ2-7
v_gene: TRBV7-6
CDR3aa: CASSPGGGTFKEQYF
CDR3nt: TGTGCCAGCAGCCCCGGAGGAGGCACTTTTAAGGAGCAGTACTTC

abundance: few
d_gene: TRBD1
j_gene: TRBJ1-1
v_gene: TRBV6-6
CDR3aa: CASRVGQSNTEAFF
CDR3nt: TGTGCCAGCAGAGTGGGACAGTCGAACACTGAAGCTTTCTTT

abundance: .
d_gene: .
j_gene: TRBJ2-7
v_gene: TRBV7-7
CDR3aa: CASSPFSDASSYEQYF
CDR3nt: TGTGCCAGCAGCCCCTTTTCGGATGCGAGCTCCTACGAGCAGTACTTC

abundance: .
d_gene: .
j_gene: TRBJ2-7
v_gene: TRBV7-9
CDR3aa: CASSFGGLGYEQYF
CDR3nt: TGTGCCAGCAGCTTTGGGGGATTGGGCTACGAGCAGTACTTC

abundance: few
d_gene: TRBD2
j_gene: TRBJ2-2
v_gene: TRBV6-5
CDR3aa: CASSYSSGGATGELFF
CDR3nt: TGTGCCAGCAGTTACTCGAGCGGGGGGGCGACCGGGGAGCTGTTTTTT

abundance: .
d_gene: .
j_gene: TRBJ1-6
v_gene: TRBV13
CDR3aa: CASSLGLVPSLHF
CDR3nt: TGTGCCAGCAGCTTAGGCCTAGTACCCTCGCTCCACTTT

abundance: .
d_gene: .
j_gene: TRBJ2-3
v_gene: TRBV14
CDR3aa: CASSQGPKDTQYF
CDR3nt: TGTGCCAGCAGCCAAGGGCCCAAAGATACGCAGTATTTT

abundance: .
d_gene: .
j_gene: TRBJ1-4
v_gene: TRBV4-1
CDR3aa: CASSQPGNEKLFF
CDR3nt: TGCGCCAGCAGCCAGCCGGGGAATGAAAAACTGTTTTTT

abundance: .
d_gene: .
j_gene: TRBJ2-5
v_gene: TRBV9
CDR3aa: CASSRRGDRGETQYF
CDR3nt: TGTGCCAGCAGCCGCCGAGGGGATCGAGGGGAGACCCAGTACTTC

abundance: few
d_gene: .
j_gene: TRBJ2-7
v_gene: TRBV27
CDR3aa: CASSLDANGLLYF
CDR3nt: TGTGCCAGCAGTTTAGATGCCAACGGACTGTTGTACTTC

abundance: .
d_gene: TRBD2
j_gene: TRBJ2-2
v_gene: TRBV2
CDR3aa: CASSEGLAGDTGELFF
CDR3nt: TGTGCCAGCAGTGAAGGACTAGCGGGAGACACCGGGGAGCTGTTTTTT

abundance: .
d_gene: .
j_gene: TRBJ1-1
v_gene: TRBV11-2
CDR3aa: CATREGTEAFF
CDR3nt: TGTGCCACGAGGGAGGGCACTGAAGCTTTCTTT

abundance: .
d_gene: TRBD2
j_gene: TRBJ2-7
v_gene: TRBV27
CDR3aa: CASSLAGVPHGSYEQYF
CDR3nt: TGTGCCAGCAGTTTAGCGGGGGTCCCACATGGTTCCTACGAGCAGTACTTC

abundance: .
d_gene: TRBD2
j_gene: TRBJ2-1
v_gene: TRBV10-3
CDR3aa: CAISGTSGNEQFF
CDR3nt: TGTGCCATCAGTGGGACTAGCGGCAATGAGCAGTTCTTC

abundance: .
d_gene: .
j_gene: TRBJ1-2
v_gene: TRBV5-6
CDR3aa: CASFQRGHGYTF
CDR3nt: TGTGCCAGCTTCCAGAGGGGACACGGCTACACCTTC

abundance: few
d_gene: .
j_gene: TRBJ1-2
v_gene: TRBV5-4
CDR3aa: CASSPRTGAGGYTF
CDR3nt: TGTGCCAGCAGCCCTCGAACGGGGGCCGGTGGCTACACCTTC

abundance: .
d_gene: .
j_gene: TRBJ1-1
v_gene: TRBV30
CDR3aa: CAWRQEEGRTEAFF
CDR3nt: TGTGCCTGGAGGCAGGAAGAGGGGAGGACTGAAGCTTTCTTT